This T cell receptor (beta chain) comes out of a study of tumor and adjacent non-tumor tissue in lung cancer (dated by TCRdb to 2016 to 2019). Study-wide context: By cancer type, the cohort comprised approximately 12 adenocarcinoma patients, a couple of squamous cell carcinoma patients and 1 small cell lung cancer patient. The roughly 15 patients were aged roughly 31 to 80 years, included about ten men and 5 women, and had TNM stage I to III disease. A total of 95 million to 150 million productive TCRbeta reads were generated by sequencing, corresponding to an average of approximately 4 million reads per sample. The study compared bulk TCRbeta repertoires between lung tumor tissue and matched distant non-tumor lung tissue from 15 lung cancer patients. TCRbeta CDR3 sequencing was performed on under 35 paired specimens, with one tumor sample and one normal lung sample collected per patient.

In regard to this clonotype: This clone's antigen is unknown. Base qualities are missing; no much larger clone stands one base away.

RNA was isolated from bulk unsorted tissue, and RNA quality was assessed with a NanoDrop ND-1000 and an Agilent 2100. Newly diagnosed lung cancer patients without prior chemotherapy who had been admitted for thoracic surgery in China between August and November 2014 were enrolled as donors. Patients with previous radiotherapy or chemotherapy, or with another concurrent cancer, were excluded from the study. Surgical tissue pieces of roughly 1-2 cm3 were preserved in RNAlater solution and stored at -80 °C until use. Libraries came from multiplex PCR. Sequencing relied on an Illumina HiSeq 2500. TCRbeta libraries were constructed through three rounds of nested PCR with primers (Table S4) according to protocols modified from ARM-PCR. Before sequencing, PCR products in the 200-500 bp range were cut out of the gel and cleaned up using the QIAquick gel extraction kit. As for the original processing: Trimmomatic was used to clean the reads, FLASH was used to merge the reads into complete CDR3 sequences, and MiTCR was used to assign the reads to V(D)J germline segments. Clonal diversity was computed as the inverse Simpson's index with VDJtools. In-frame sequences lacking a premature stop codon were counted as productive reads. Using fastp trimming at Q25 and MiXCR clonotype assembly, TCRdb reanalyzed the public sequencing data and kept in-frame beta chains. CDR3 protein duplicates are merged, each entry listing the most common genes and DNA. The V and J calls reflect TCRdb's pipeline rather than the authors' work. This sample lists 200,000 to 250,000 distinct CDR3 sequences; 71% were detected once. The ten largest clones represent approximately 25% of the sample.

Counted from cysteine to phenylalanine, this CDR3 has 13 amino acids. Kept here is only the CDR3 DNA, which spans 39 bases and is read in frame from base 1. From a lookup of the germline V gene (reference sequence), CDR1 and CDR2 are DFQATT and SNEGSKA. What the research found in general, with its limitations: The methods do not name the sequencing platform or mention unique molecular identifiers. Because peripheral blood was not sequenced, blood TCRbeta repertoires in the lung cancer patients of the study were not examined. The top 100 clones accounted for a significantly larger cumulative portion of the repertoire in normal lung than in tumor tissue. Tumor tissue showed significantly higher TCR diversity (inverse Simpson) than normal lung tissue, at about 410 vs 180 (P = 0.0075, Mann-Whitney U test). Only around 15 patients were included in the cohort, and the need for larger samples and more detailed clinical data was noted by the authors. Significantly higher TCR diversity was found in younger patients, and higher tumor TCR diversity was associated with shorter overall and disease-free survival.

The material sequenced was lung tumor tissue. This chain joins TRBV20-1 to TRBJ2-4; the D gene identity is not certain. The receptor was isolated from a man in his 60s with non-small cell lung cancer. The CDR3 is CIAILPVPPIQYF. The DNA is TGCATTGCAATCCTCCCGGTCCCACCCATTCAGTACTTC.